This TCR beta chain was observed in a study of post-analysis software for immune sequencing data. Study overall: Included among the disease courses, which were recorded for the cohort, were relapsing-remitting, secondary progressive and progressive-relapsing multiple sclerosis. Findings and caveats of the study: F measure clustering grouped samples strongly by preparation batch. Patients had higher frequencies than controls of about five TRBV segments, including TRBV5-6, TRBV5-1 and TRBV20-1. For normalized Chao1 diversity, multiple sclerosis patients scored significantly lower than controls did.

Germline-derived CDR1 and CDR2 are MGHRA and YSYEKL. Trimming stripped 0 bases from V and 7 bases from J, with 15 bases between. The CDR3 runs to 15 residues. Note on this clonotype: Its cognate antigen is unknown.

Each TCR beta cDNA library carried unique molecular identifiers. When about 0.9 to 10 million T cells were used, they gave about 490,000 cDNA molecules. TCRdb independently ran MiXCR on the PCR reads; one entry per CDR3 protein. The data show around 710,000 distinct CDR3 sequences, around 42% seen once. The chain employs TRBV4-1 and TRBJ1-2; D is ambiguous. Input material: blood. This sequence originates from a girl aged 5-17 years with multiple sclerosis. CDR3 amino acids: CASSQDLGEQIGYTF. The CDR3, as DNA: TGCGCCAGCAGCCAAGATCTGGGTGAGCAGATTGGCTACACCTTC.